The 8 T cell receptor beta chains presented below share a single source sample, sequenced in a study of shared clonotypes between healthy human individuals. The protocol was immunoSEQ multiplex PCR, while the TCRdb copy is restricted to in-frame clones and leaves out a portion. Found here are millions of clones, 85% to 95% of them singletons; the top ten hold 0.13%. Sequences were obtained from naive CD4+ T cells sorted from blood. Specified subset: CD45RA+ positively selected. Every receptor here comes from a young man in good health.

This clone was picked up one time. CDR3 sequence (DNA): TGTGCCAGCAGCTGGGGACAGCGGGACACCATATATTTT. As protein: CASSWGQRDTIYF. This rearrangement joins TRBV7-2 to TRBJ1-3; TRBD1 matches 7 bases. After removal of 4 bases from V and 8 bases from J, the junction contained 5 bases not matched to a gene. The CDR3 consists of 13 residues. Germline loops: CDR1 SGHTA, CDR2 FQGNSA.

V usage is TRBV7-6 and J usage is TRBJ2-1; 7 bases line up with TRBD2. This CDR3 contains 14 residues. With V trimmed by 4 bases and J by 9 bases, 9 bases remained unmatched. Germline V CDR1 and CDR2: SGHVS, FNYEAQ. CDR3 DNA: TGTGCCAGCAGCTCGCGGCTAGCGGACGGTGAGCAGTTCTTC. It codes for CASSSRLADGEQFF.

The chain joins TRBV11-2 to TRBJ1-6; D remains ambiguous. In germline, CDR1 is SGHAT, CDR2 FQNNGV. V was pared by 4 bases and J by 6 bases, with 13 bases between. The CDR3 totals 15 residues. The CDR3 sequence is CASSSIRLTNSPLHF. CDR3 nucleotide sequence: TGTGCCAGCAGCTCAATAAGGCTGACTAATTCACCCCTCCACTTT.

The V and J genes are TRBV5-1 and TRBJ1-1; the D gene is possibly TRBD1 (6 bases). CDR3 length: 14 residues. V lost 4 bases to trimming and J lost 2 bases, with 12 bases between them. CDR1 is SGHRS and CDR2 is YFSETQ in the germline V gene. The CDR3 DNA reads as TGCGCCAGCAGCCAAATACAGGGTAACACTGAAGCTTTCTTT. This translates into CASSQIQGNTEAFF.

As regards this clone: With a much larger clone just one base away, this may be a read error. The identical CDR3 is also encoded by other nucleotide sequences in the sample. This chain joins TRBV7-9 and TRBJ2-5; D remains unclear. From germline, CDR1 is SEHNR and CDR2 FQNEAQ (reference sequence). CDR3 length equals 11 residues. V lost 5 bases to trimming and J lost 2 bases, with 3 bases between them. The CDR3 DNA follows: TGTGCCAGCAGCATTCAAGAGACCCAGTACTTC. It encodes CASSIQETQYF.

CDR3 DNA: TGTGCCAGCAGCCTCATGGGAGGCGGACCCTACTACGAGCAGTACTTC. Protein: CASSLMGGGPYYEQYF. V usage is TRBV28 and J usage is TRBJ2-7, with a possible D match to TRBD2 (6 bases). The CDR3 extends over 16 amino acids. Germline assignment: CDR1 MDHEN and CDR2 SYDVKM. V was cut by 6 bases and J by 3 bases, with 21 bases left in between. The full variable domain, with the rest looked up from reference TRBV28 and TRBJ2-7, is DVKVTQSSRYLVKRTGEKVFLECVQDMDHENMFWYRQDPGLGLRLIYFSYDVKMKEKGDIPEGYSVSREKKERFSLILESASTNQTSMYLCASSLMGGGPYYEQYFGPGTRLTVT.

V is TRBV5-6 and J is TRBJ1-1, with D perhaps TRBD1 (6 bases). This CDR3 region has 12 residues. V gave up 4 bases and J gave up 10 bases, with 14 bases separating them. CDR1 is SGHDT and CDR2 is YYEEEE in the germline V gene. The CDR3 region is CASSAGTFTAFF. The DNA of the CDR3 is TGTGCCAGCAGCGCCGGGACATTTACAGCTTTCTTT.

Written as DNA, the CDR3 is TGTGCCAGCAGTTACTCAGCAAGCGGGGGAACCTACGAGCAGTACTTC. Translating it yields CASSYSASGGTYEQYF. The chain uses TRBV6-5 and TRBJ2-7, with 8 bases identical to TRBD2. This CDR3 has 16 amino acids. The germline V gene encodes CDR1 MNHEY and CDR2 SVGAGI. Trimming took 0 bases from V and 2 from J; bases not matched to a gene: 6.